These 32 T cell receptor beta chains were sequenced from one sample in a study of blood T cell repertoires in COVID-19 (TCRdb year 2020). The library was produced with the immunoSEQ multiplex PCR assay. This is the immuneACCESS table as TCRdb keeps it, with only in-frame sequences that have V and J called. A part of the clones is gone; compared with another copy, unresolved V genes explain less than half, and the rest is unexplained. The sample yields approximately 79,000 clones; approximately 80% were counted once. The ten largest account for about 20% of the sample. Sequencing was carried out using peripheral blood. Receptors originate from a woman between 50 and 59 years old with acute or convalescent COVID-19.

V and J are TRBV5-1 and TRBJ2-7, with D perhaps TRBD2 (6 bases). Trimming removed 0 bases at V and 5 bases at J, with 12 bases between. Per the germline V gene, CDR1 is SGHRS and CDR2 is YFSETQ. This CDR3 is built from 14 residues. This chain's CDR3 is CASSLGGGLNEQYF. The CDR3 bases are TGCGCCAGCAGCTTGGGCGGAGGGCTGAACGAGCAGTACTTC.

The gene calls are TRBV19 and TRBJ2-7; possibly TRBD2 for D (6 bases). The CDR3 is 14 residues long. V was trimmed by 5 bases and J by 3 bases, leaving 14 bases between them. In germline, CDR1 is LNHDA, CDR2 SQIVND (reference sequence). The CDR3: CASSSVGGGYEQYF. CDR3 nucleotide sequence: TGTGCCAGTAGTTCTGTCGGGGGAGGCTACGAGCAGTACTTC.

This clone is a singleton in its sample. The chain links TRBV3-1 (or the pseudogene TRBV3-2) to TRBJ2-5; D gene uncertain. V shed 11 bases and J shed 4 bases, with 11 bases lying between them. The CDR3 is made up of 11 amino acids. Germline assignment: CDR1 LGHDT and CDR2 YNNKEL (reference sequence). CDR3: CAGSVLETQYF. The CDR3 DNA sequence: TGTGCCGGCTCAGTTTTAGAGACCCAGTACTTC.

The rearrangement joins TRBV3-1 (or the pseudogene TRBV3-2) to TRBJ2-7; D not resolved. The CDR3 totals 13 residues. V shed 1 base and J shed 4 bases, with 8 bases lying between them. Germline V gene sequence: CDR1 LGHDT, CDR2 YNNKEL (reference sequence). The CDR3 bases are TGTGCCAGCAGCCAAGTTCCCCAATACGAGCAGTACTTC. Its translation is CASSQVPQYEQYF.

V usage is TRBV9 and J usage is TRBJ1-4; 10 bases are a match to TRBD1. CDR1 SGDLS and CDR2 YYNGEE come from the germline V gene. Germline trimming cut 3 bases from V and 10 bases from J; bases unmatched to any gene: 6. CDR3 size: 14 residues. DNA of the CDR3: TGTGCCAGCAGCGACCGGGACAGGGGCGGAAAACTGTTTTTT. This translates into CASSDRDRGGKLFF.

The chain joins TRBV5-5 to TRBJ1-1; D not certain. V was clipped by 1 base and J by 6 bases, with 13 bases between them. Germline V gene lookup returns CDR1 SGHKS and CDR2 YYEKEE (reference sequence). The CDR3 has 14 residues. CDR3 bases: TGTGCCAGCAGCTTGTCGAGCGTTGTCTCTGAAGCTTTCTTT. This gives the protein CASSLSSVVSEAFF.

V usage is TRBV4-2 and J usage is TRBJ1-1; D perhaps matches TRBD1 (5 bases). The germline V and J ends were trimmed by 5 bases and 4 bases, with 11 bases remaining between them. This CDR3 region has 13 residues. The germline gives CDR1 LGHNA, CDR2 YNFKEQ. Here the CDR3 DNA reads TGTGCCAGCAGCGCTGACAGTGGCACTGAAGCTTTCTTT. Translated, it gives CASSADSGTEAFF.

This clone was counted a single time. J is TRBJ2-7 and V is TRBV21-1; the table calls TRBD1, which could not be checked here. TRBV21-1 is assigned pseudogene status. There are 15 residues in the CDR3. CDR3 loop: CASRRQGDDGYEQYF. The CDR3, as DNA: TGTGCCAGCAGACGACAGGGGGACGACGGCTACGAGCAGTACTTC.

V gene TRBV6-5 combines with J gene TRBJ1-3; D gene ambiguous. Germline CDR1 and CDR2: MNHEY and SVGAGI. The CDR3 spans 15 residues. V was cut by 0 bases and J by 6 bases, with 12 bases left in between. CDR3 loop: CASSYSKELENTIYF. Written as DNA, the CDR3 is TGTGCCAGCAGTTACTCGAAAGAACTTGAAAACACCATATATTTT.

This rearrangement joins TRBV18 to TRBJ1-1, with 7 bases identical to TRBD1. Germline trimming cut 0 bases from V and 11 bases from J; bases unmatched to any gene: 12. This CDR3 is 15 amino acids long. Germline V gene sequence: CDR1 KGHSH, CDR2 LQKENI. In DNA form, the CDR3 reads TGTGCCAGCTCACCACCCGGACAGGTTCCACTTGGGGCTTTCTTT. This gives the protein CASSPPGQVPLGAFF.

This rearrangement joins TRBV5-5 to TRBJ1-4, with D perhaps TRBD1 (5 bases). Germline CDR1 is SGHKS and CDR2 is YYEKEE (reference sequence). V was clipped by 2 bases and J by 7 bases, with 12 bases between them. The length of the CDR3 is 14 residues. The CDR3 sequence is CASSFGRGGEKLFF. CDR3 bases: TGTGCCAGCAGCTTCGGGAGGGGAGGTGAAAAACTGTTTTTT. Full variable domain (outside the CDR3, taken from reference TRBV5-5 and TRBJ1-4): DAGVTQSPTHLIKTRGQQVTLRCSPISGHKSVSWYQQVLGQGPQFIFQYYEKEERGRGNFPDRFSARQFPNYSSELNVNALLLGDSALYLCASSFGRGGEKLFFGSGTQLSVL.

In its sample, this clone was seen a few times. This rearrangement joins TRBV30 to TRBJ2-7; no clear D. Trimming took off 4 bases at V and 0 bases at J, with 10 bases between the two ends. Germline CDR1 reads GTSNPN; CDR2 reads SVGIG (reference sequence). CDR3 length equals 13 residues. This CDR3 reads CAWTTEVSYEQYF. As DNA, the CDR3 is TGTGCCTGGACCACAGAAGTCTCCTACGAGCAGTACTTC.

V gene TRBV5-5 combines with J gene TRBJ2-3, with TRBD2 identical over 12 bases. Trimming at V came to 0 bases and at J to 2 bases, leaving 1 base not matched to a gene. The CDR3 length is 16 residues. Looked up from germline, CDR1 is SGHKS and CDR2 is YYEKEE (reference sequence). The CDR3 sequence: CASSLGLAGDTDTQYF. The CDR3 coding sequence is TGTGCCAGCAGCTTGGGACTAGCGGGGGACACAGATACGCAGTATTTT. The full variable domain, in which reference TRBV5-5 and TRBJ2-3 provide the parts outside the CDR3, is DAGVTQSPTHLIKTRGQQVTLRCSPISGHKSVSWYQQVLGQGPQFIFQYYEKEERGRGNFPDRFSARQFPNYSSELNVNALLLGDSALYLCASSLGLAGDTDTQYFGPGTRLTVL.

The chain joins TRBV19 to TRBJ1-1; 7 nucleotides align to TRBD1. The CDR3 has 15 amino acids. V shed 2 bases and J 2 bases; nucleotides not matched to a gene: 5. Per the germline V gene, CDR1 is LNHDA and CDR2 is SQIVND (reference sequence). In DNA, the CDR3 is TGTGCCAGTAGTATAACCCAGGGGGGTAACACTGAAGCTTTCTTT. Translation gives CASSITQGGNTEAFF.

The V call is TRBV7-8, the J call TRBJ2-1; a possible D gene is TRBD2 (6 bases). The CDR3 is made up of 15 amino acids. Looked up from germline, CDR1 is SGHVS and CDR2 is FQNEAQ. V lost 5 bases and J lost 2, with 13 bases in between. The CDR3 spells CASSTLSGAYNEQFF. As DNA, the CDR3 is TGTGCCAGCAGCACCCTGTCGGGGGCCTACAATGAGCAGTTCTTC.

The sample holds one count of this clone. CDR3 nucleotides: TGTGCCAGCAGTGAAGCAGGTTTTGGACAGGGTAGAGCGCTAGCGGAGATCGAGCAGTACTTC. This codes for CASSEAGFGQGRALAEIEQYF. The rearrangement joins TRBV6-1 to TRBJ2-7; D may be TRBD1 (8 bases). The CDR3 has 21 amino acids. V lost 0 bases and J 6 bases, leaving 33 bases between the germline ends. Germline V lookup: CDR1 MNHNS, CDR2 SASEGT.

The chain is built from TRBV7-2 and TRBJ1-1; D is unresolved. The germline V gene has CDR1 SGHTA and CDR2 FQGNSA. V lost 1 base, J lost 0 bases, and 15 bases lay in between. This CDR3 is 17 amino acids long. The CDR3 coding sequence is TGTGCCAGCAGCTTAGTAGCCCTCGGAGTCATGAACACTGAAGCTTTCTTT. Translated: CASSLVALGVMNTEAFF.

This chain joins TRBV4-1 and TRBJ1-4, with D hard to call. The CDR3 length is 16 residues. V was clipped by 0 bases and J by 0 bases, with 8 bases between them. Germline V gene data show CDR1 as MGHRA and CDR2 as YSYEKL. CDR3 bases: TGCGCCAGCAGCCAAGAAGTGGCAGCAACTAATGAAAAACTGTTTTTT. Translation gives CASSQEVAATNEKLFF.

This chain connects TRBV5-1 to TRBJ2-7, with D tentatively TRBD2 (6 bases). This CDR3 is 14 amino acids long. V shed 3 bases and J shed 3 bases, with 13 bases lying between them. Looked up from germline, CDR1 is SGHRS and CDR2 is YFSETQ. CDR3 nucleotide sequence: TGCGCCAGCAGCTCGGTCGGGGGAAACTACGAGCAGTACTTC. Encoded protein: CASSSVGGNYEQYF.

A single count supports this clone. CDR3 DNA sequence: TGTGCCAGCAGCTTCGGGACAGGGGGGAACACCGGGGAGCTGTTTTTT. Encoded protein: CASSFGTGGNTGELFF. V usage is TRBV7-9 and J usage is TRBJ2-2, with TRBD1 identical over 11 bases. The CDR3 is 16 residues long. Germline V lookup: CDR1 SEHNR, CDR2 FQNEAQ (reference sequence). V gave up 3 bases and J gave up 1 base; unmatched junction bases: 1.

V gene TRBV18 combines with J gene TRBJ2-7, with 7 bases matching TRBD2. Germline V CDR1 and CDR2: KGHSH, LQKENI. There are 16 residues in the CDR3. Trimming took 2 bases from V and 1 from J; bases not matched to a gene: 8. DNA for the CDR3: TGTGCCAGCTCACCATCCGGGAGTAGCGGGTCCTACGAGCAGTACTTC. Amino acid sequence: CASSPSGSSGSYEQYF.

The rearrangement uses TRBV9 and TRBJ2-2; no firm D call. This CDR3 contains 14 residues. Trimming took off 0 bases at V and 3 bases at J, with 6 bases between the two ends. The germline V gene encodes CDR1 SGDLS and CDR2 YYNGEE. CDR3 sequence: CASSVALYTGELFF. The DNA of the CDR3 is TGTGCCAGCAGCGTAGCTTTATACACCGGGGAGCTGTTTTTT.

The chain uses TRBV27 and TRBJ2-3; TRBD2 is a possible D gene (6 bases). Germline CDR1 reads MNHEY; CDR2 reads SMNVEV (reference sequence). There are 14 residues in the CDR3. V was clipped by 6 bases and J by 9 bases, with 19 bases between them. CDR3 region: CASRPGLMFSTQYF. DNA of the CDR3: TGTGCCAGCAGACCGGGACTTATGTTCTCGACGCAGTATTTT.

The rearrangement links TRBV28 to TRBJ2-1; a possible D gene is TRBD2 (5 bases). Trimming took 4 bases from V and 0 from J, leaving 13 bases between them. The CDR3 runs 16 residues. The V gene's germline CDR1 is MDHEN and CDR2 SYDVKM. The CDR3 is CASSWVEGSSYNEQFF. The CDR3 bases are TGTGCCAGCAGTTGGGTAGAGGGAAGCTCCTACAATGAGCAGTTCTTC.

This clone was detected only a few times. This chain connects TRBV2 to TRBJ2-7; weak D call: TRBD1 (6 bases). Trimming removed 6 bases from V and 0 bases from J, with 15 bases in between. Germline CDR1 and CDR2: SNHLY and FYNNEI. CDR3 length: 15 amino acids. The CDR3 DNA reads TGTGCCAGCAGGGCCGGGACACTGCCCTCCTACGAGCAGTACTTC. Amino acids: CASRAGTLPSYEQYF.

V gene TRBV4-3 combines with J gene TRBJ1-6; D not resolved. The germline V gene has CDR1 LGHNA and CDR2 YSLEER. There are 17 residues in the CDR3. Trimming stripped 0 bases from V and 7 bases from J, with 16 bases between. In DNA form, the CDR3 reads TGCGCCAGCAGCCAAGATCGGGCCCCCTCGGGGAATTCACCCCTCCACTTT. Translating gives CASSQDRAPSGNSPLHF.

CDR3 protein: CASRASQGSDQPQHF. The CDR3 DNA follows: TGTGCCAGTAGGGCTTCTCAGGGGTCGGATCAGCCCCAGCATTTT. The chain couples TRBV19 to TRBJ1-5; D may be TRBD1 (6 bases). This CDR3 is 15 amino acids long. The germline V gene encodes CDR1 LNHDA and CDR2 SQIVND (reference sequence). The ends were cut back, 6 bases at V and 5 bases at J, with 17 bases in the middle.

This clone was observed a few times. CDR3 bases: TGTGCCAGCAGTCGACCCAGGGCCATGAACACTGAAGCTTTCTTT. Its translation is CASSRPRAMNTEAFF. The chain couples TRBV6-5 to TRBJ1-1; D possibly corresponds to TRBD1 (5 bases). V was pared by 5 bases and J by 0 bases, with 13 bases between. The length of the CDR3 is 15 residues. Germline loops: CDR1 MNHEY, CDR2 SVGAGI.

The V call is TRBV6-5, the J call TRBJ2-1, with D tentatively TRBD1 (6 bases). V dropped 4 bases and J dropped 6 bases, with 19 bases sitting between them. The CDR3 is made up of 16 amino acids. Germline lookup yields CDR1 MNHEY and CDR2 SVGAGI. The CDR3 region has the DNA TGTGCCAGCAGTTCCAACAGGGCCGTCTTTCGCAATGAGCAGTTCTTC. It specifies CASSSNRAVFRNEQFF.

This clone was seen only once. The chain employs TRBV14 and TRBJ2-1, with 9 bases fitting TRBD1. The CDR3 is 16 amino acids. J lost 6 bases, V lost 2 bases, and 8 bases had no gene match. CDR1 is SGHDN, CDR2 FVKESK, per germline. The CDR3 loop is CASSQLLGTGSNEQFF. CDR3 nucleotide sequence: TGTGCCAGCAGCCAATTATTAGGGACAGGGTCCAATGAGCAGTTCTTC.

The chain recombines TRBV6-2 or TRBV6-3 with TRBJ2-7, with TRBD2 identical over 7 bases. The CDR3 contains 14 residues. J gave up 2 bases and V 2 bases, and 3 bases lay outside the gene matches. Germline V gives CDR1 MNHEY, CDR2 SVGEGT. In DNA, the CDR3 is TGTGCCAGCAGTTACGGCGGGGGAGCCTACGAGCAGTACTTC. It specifies CASSYGGGAYEQYF.

In its sample, this clone was seen a few times. This rearrangement joins TRBV2 to TRBJ1-3, with 7 bases matching TRBD1. This CDR3 has 16 residues. Germline assignment: CDR1 SNHLY and CDR2 FYNNEI. V was clipped by 4 bases and J by 0 bases; unmatched bases: 6. The CDR3 coding sequence is TGTGCCAGCAGTGCCGGACAGGCCACCTCTGGAAACACCATATATTTT. Amino acid sequence: CASSAGQATSGNTIYF.